This T cell receptor (beta chain) stems from a study of T cells after posttransplantation cyclophosphamide. General study findings and limits: TRB clonality was highly associated with recipient CMV seropositivity and reactivation. Blood and skin or GI T cell repertoires showed limited TRB overlap.

Profiled with immunoSEQ multiplex PCR; TCRdb holds only in-frame clones, not every one. Among fewer than 40,000 clones listed, roughly 90% were seen once. Germline CDR1 and CDR2: SEHNR and FQNEAQ (reference sequence). Trimming cost V 4 bases and J 7 bases, with 16 bases left between them. The CDR3 runs 15 residues. Worth noting for this clone: Its antigen is undetermined. Additional DNA sequences in this sample encode the identical CDR3.

The V call is TRBV7-9, the J call TRBJ1-4; perhaps TRBD1 as D (5 bases). What was sequenced was PBMCs. The receptor's source is a middle-aged woman with a blood cancer, CMV-positive, and with a related stem cell donor. CDR3 sequence (DNA): TGTGCCAGCAGCTCCACGACAGTCGTGGGTGAAAAACTGTTTTTT. Translating it yields CASSSTTVVGEKLFF.